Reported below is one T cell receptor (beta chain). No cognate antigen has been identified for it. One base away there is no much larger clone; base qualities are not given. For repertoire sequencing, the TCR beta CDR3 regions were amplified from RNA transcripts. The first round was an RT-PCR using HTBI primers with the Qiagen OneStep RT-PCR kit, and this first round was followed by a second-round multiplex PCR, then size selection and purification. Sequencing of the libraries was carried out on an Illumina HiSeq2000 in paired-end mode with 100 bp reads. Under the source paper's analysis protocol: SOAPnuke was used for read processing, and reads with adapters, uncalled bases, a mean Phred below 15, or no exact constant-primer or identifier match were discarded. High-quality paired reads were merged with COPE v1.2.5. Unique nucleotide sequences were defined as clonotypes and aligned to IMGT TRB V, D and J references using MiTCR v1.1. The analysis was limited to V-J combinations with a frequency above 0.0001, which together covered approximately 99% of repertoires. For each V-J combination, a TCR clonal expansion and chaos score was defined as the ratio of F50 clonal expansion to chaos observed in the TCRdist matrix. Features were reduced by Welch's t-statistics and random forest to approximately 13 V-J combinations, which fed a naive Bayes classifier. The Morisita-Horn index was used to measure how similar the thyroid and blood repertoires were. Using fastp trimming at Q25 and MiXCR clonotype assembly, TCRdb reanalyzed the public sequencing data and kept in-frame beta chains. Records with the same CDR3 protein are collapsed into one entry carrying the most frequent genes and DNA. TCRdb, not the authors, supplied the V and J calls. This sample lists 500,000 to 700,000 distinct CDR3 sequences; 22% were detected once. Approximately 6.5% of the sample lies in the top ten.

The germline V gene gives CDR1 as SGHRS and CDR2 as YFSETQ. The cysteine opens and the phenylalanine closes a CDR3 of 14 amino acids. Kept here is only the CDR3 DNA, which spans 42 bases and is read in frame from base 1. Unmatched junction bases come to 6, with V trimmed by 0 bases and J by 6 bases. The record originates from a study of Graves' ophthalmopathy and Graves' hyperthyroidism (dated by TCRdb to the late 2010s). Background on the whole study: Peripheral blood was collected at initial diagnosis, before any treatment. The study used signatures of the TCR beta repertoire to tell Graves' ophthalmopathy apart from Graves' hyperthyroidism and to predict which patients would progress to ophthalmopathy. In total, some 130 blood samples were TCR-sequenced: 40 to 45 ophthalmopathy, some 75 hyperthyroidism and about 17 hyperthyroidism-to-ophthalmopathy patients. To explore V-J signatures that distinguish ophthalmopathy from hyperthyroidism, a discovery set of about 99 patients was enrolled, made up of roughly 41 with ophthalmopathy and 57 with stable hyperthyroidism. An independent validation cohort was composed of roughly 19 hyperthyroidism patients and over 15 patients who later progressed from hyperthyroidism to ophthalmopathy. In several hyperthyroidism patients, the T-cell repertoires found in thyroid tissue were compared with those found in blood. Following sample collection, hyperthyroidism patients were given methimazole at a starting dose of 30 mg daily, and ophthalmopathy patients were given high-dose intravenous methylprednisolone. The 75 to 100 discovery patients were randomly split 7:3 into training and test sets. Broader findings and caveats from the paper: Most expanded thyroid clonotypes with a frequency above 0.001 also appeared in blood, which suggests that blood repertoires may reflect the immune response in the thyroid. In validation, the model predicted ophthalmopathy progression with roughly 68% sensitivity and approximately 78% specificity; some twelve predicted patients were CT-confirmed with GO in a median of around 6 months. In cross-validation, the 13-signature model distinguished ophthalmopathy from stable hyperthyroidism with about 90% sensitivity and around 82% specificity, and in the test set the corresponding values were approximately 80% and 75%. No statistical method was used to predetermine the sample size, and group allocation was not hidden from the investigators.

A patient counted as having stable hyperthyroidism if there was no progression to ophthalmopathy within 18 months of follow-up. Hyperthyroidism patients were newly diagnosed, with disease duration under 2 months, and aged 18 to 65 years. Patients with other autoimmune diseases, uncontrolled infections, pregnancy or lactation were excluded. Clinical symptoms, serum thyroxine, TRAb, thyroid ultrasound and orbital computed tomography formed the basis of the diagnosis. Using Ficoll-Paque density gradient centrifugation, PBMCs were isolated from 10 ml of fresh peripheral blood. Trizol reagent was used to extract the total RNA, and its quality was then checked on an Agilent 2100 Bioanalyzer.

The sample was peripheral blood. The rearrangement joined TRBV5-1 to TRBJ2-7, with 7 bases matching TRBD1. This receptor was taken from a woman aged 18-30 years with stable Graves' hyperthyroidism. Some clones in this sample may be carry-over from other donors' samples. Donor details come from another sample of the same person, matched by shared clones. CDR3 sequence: CASSLGPTGVEQYF. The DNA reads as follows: TGCGCCAGCAGCTTGGGACCTACAGGGGTCGAGCAGTACTTC.